The entry below describes one TCR beta chain. As originally analysed: By means of reference gene primer amplification, nucleated cell counts were estimated. Measured with immunoSEQ multiplex PCR; TCRdb has only the in-frame clones, and not every one. The D gene and trimming were derived from the DNA, and the V and J assignments and clone size from that table. The data contain approximately 200,000 clones, 70% to 90% of them seen just once; the ten biggest clones take up 2.9%. Germline assignment: CDR1 MGHRA and CDR2 YSYEKL. CDR3 size: 14 residues. V lost 4 bases, J lost 2 bases, and 5 bases stayed unmatched. This sample was taken from a study of blood T cell repertoires in COVID-19. Overall study: The origin of the acute and convalescent COVID-19 samples was the United States, Italy and Spain.

The receptor comes from a man in his fifties who had recovered from COVID-19. Sequencing was performed on peripheral blood. The V gene is TRBV4-1, the J gene TRBJ2-7, with TRBD1 matching over 7 bases. The CDR3 loop is CASSLGGQAYEQYF. The CDR3 bases are TGCGCCAGCAGCCTCGGAGGACAGGCCTACGAGCAGTACTTC.